The present TCR beta chain was sequenced within a study of cytomegalovirus exposure and HLA in healthy donors. Study context: Membership in the Caucasian-associated ancestry cluster was found for around 85% of a few hundred genotyped donors.

At sampling all donors were nominally healthy, likely with unrecorded immune exposures. CDR3 length equals 17 residues. The V and J ends lost 4 bases and 0 bases, in that order; junction bases with no gene match: 6. Germline CDR1 and CDR2: SGHNT and YENEEA. Study outcomes and limitations: Cytomegalovirus association was listed for 170 or so TCR beta chains. Among the sequence variants, a highly shared cluster was likely an artifact of sequencing.

Primers included in the PCR were 60 Vbeta and 13 Jbeta primers. Profiling relied on immunoSEQ multiplex PCR, and the TCRdb table lists in-frame clones only, not all of them. The sample holds 150,000 to 200,000 clones; around 80% are singletons and the top ten take around 2.1%. This clone was seen a handful of times. The antigen is not known. Sequencing was done on a sample of PBMCs. The origin of this receptor is a woman younger than 30 in good health and CMV-seropositive. This chain uses TRBV11-3 with TRBJ2-6; TRBD1 matches 7 bases. In DNA, the CDR3 is TGTGCCAGCAGCTCGAGGACAGGCAACTCTGGGGCCAACGTCCTGACTTTC. This translates into CASSSRTGNSGANVLTF.